The 21 T cell receptor beta chains given below trace back to one sample, sequenced in a study of T cell repertoires in cytomegalovirus infection. TCRdb called the reads again in MiXCR, with one record for every CDR3 protein. The table records fewer than 550,000 distinct CDR3 sequences, approximately 32% of them present only once. Sequenced material: PBMCs. These receptors were obtained from a human donor in good health (CMV status not recorded). Some clones in this sample may be carry-over from other donors' samples.

As to this clonotype: Since a much larger clone is just one base distant, this may be a read error. The rearrangement joins TRBV7-4 to TRBJ2-2, with D possibly being TRBD1 or TRBD2 (5 bases each). Per the germline V gene, CDR1 is SGHVT and CDR2 is SQSDAQ. The CDR3 is made up of 15 amino acids. The DNA of the CDR3 is TGTGCCAGCAGCTGCCATGCAGGGTTTAACGGGGAGCTGTATTTT. This encodes CASSCHAGFNGELYF.

The CDR3 DNA reads as TGTGCCAGCAGCCCCCGGACAACCTACGAGCAGTACTTC. Translating gives CASSPRTTYEQYF. The chain recombines TRBV3-1 with TRBJ2-7; perhaps TRBD1 as D (5 bases). The V end was cut by 4 bases, the J end by 2 bases, with 9 bases between. Germline V CDR1 and CDR2: LGHDT, YNNKEL (reference sequence). The CDR3 runs to 13 residues.

This clonotype showed up many times. V and J are TRBV7-2 and TRBJ2-3, with 7 bases fitting TRBD1. This CDR3 comprises 15 residues. Trimming took 5 bases from V and 0 from J; bases not matched to a gene: 5. The germline CDR1 and CDR2 sequences are SGHTA and FQGNSA. CDR3: CASSRGTASTDTQYF. The CDR3 coding sequence is TGTGCCAGCAGCCGAGGGACAGCTAGCACAGATACGCAGTATTTT.

A word on this clonotype: This may be a read error, as it is one base from a much larger clone. This CDR3 is missing its conserved last phenylalanine or tryptophan, likely due to a read error. This chain links TRBV7-2 with TRBJ2-1, with 8 bases identical to TRBD1. The V segment lost 1 base and the J segment 6 bases; nucleotides outside the gene matches: 5. The CDR3 has 15 amino acids. Germline values: CDR1 SGHTA, CDR2 FQGNSA. CDR3 loop: CASSLVRDRTNEQFL. CDR3 sequence (DNA): TGTGCCAGCAGCTTAGTAAGGGACAGGACCAATGAGCAGTTCTTA.

The V call is TRBV7-9, the J call TRBJ2-1; TRBD1 might be the D (5 bases). This CDR3 is 15 amino acids long. The germline V gene has CDR1 SEHNR and CDR2 FQNEAQ (reference sequence). The V gene lost 1 base and the J gene lost 2 bases, with 9 bases spanning the gap. The CDR3 nucleotides are TGTGCCAGCAGCTTAGGGGTAGGGGCCTACAATGAGCAGTTCTTC. Translated, it gives CASSLGVGAYNEQFF.

This clonotype appeared many times. The rearrangement uses TRBV7-2 and TRBJ2-5; D not certain. The CDR3 runs to 14 residues. Germline loops: CDR1 SGHTA, CDR2 FQGNSA. The V and J ends lost 2 bases and 0 bases respectively, with 7 bases between them. This CDR3 is CASSLQRNQETQYF. DNA of the CDR3: TGTGCCAGCAGCTTACAGAGAAACCAAGAGACCCAGTACTTC.

The genes are TRBV11-2 and TRBJ2-3; no clear D gene. Trimming took 5 bases from V and 2 from J, leaving 17 bases between them. The CDR3 sequence is 16 residues long. Germline V CDR1 and CDR2: SGHAT, FQNNGV. The CDR3: CASSRRALPTTDTQYF. CDR3 nucleotide sequence: TGTGCCAGCAGCCGACGGGCACTGCCAACCACAGATACGCAGTATTTT.

This clonotype has ten or more counts. V is TRBV12-3 or TRBV12-4 and J is TRBJ2-5; D unclear. This CDR3 has 14 residues. The V end was cut by 2 bases, the J end by 2 bases, with 9 bases between. The CDR3 DNA sequence: TGTGCCAGCAGTTTACCCCAGACTCAAGAGACCCAGTACTTC. Translated, it gives CASSLPQTQETQYF.

The chain carries TRBV27 and TRBJ2-1; 14 nucleotides align to TRBD2. CDR3 length: 15 residues. Germline trimming cut 5 bases from V and 12 bases from J; bases unmatched to any gene: 9. The germline CDR1 and CDR2 sequences are MNHEY and SMNVEV (reference sequence). The chain's CDR3 is CASSPRTSGGWGQFF. CDR3 DNA: TGTGCCAGCAGTCCGCGGACTAGCGGGGGGTGGGGGCAGTTCTTC.

V is TRBV11-3 and J is TRBJ2-7; D may be TRBD1 or TRBD2 (5 bases each). The germline gives CDR1 SGHNT, CDR2 YENEEA. This CDR3 spans 15 amino acids. Between the trimmed V and J ends, which lost 1 base and 7 bases, there was a span of 17 bases. This chain's CDR3 is CASSLGVGGDQEQYF. The CDR3 DNA sequence: TGTGCCAGCAGCTTAGGAGTTGGTGGGGACCAAGAGCAGTACTTC.

This clonotype was counted ten times or more. The chain couples TRBV6-1 to TRBJ2-6; D gene ambiguous. The CDR3 totals 15 residues. CDR1 is MNHNS, CDR2 SASEGT, per germline. The germline V and J ends were trimmed by 0 bases and 1 base, with 4 bases remaining between them. The CDR3 is CASSEAGSGANVLTF. The CDR3, as DNA: TGTGCCAGCAGTGAAGCAGGGTCTGGGGCCAACGTCCTGACTTTC.

The chain combines TRBV7-9 with TRBJ2-2; D gene uncertain. V lost 3 bases and J lost 6, with 5 bases in between. The germline V gene encodes CDR1 SEHNR and CDR2 FQNEAQ (reference sequence). This CDR3 spans 12 amino acids. The CDR3 reads CASSFRSGELFF. The DNA for the CDR3 is TGTGCCAGCAGCTTTCGGTCCGGGGAGCTGTTTTTT.

The rearrangement links TRBV2 to TRBJ2-3; D uncertain. V was cut by 8 bases and J by 5 bases, with 8 bases left in between. The V gene's germline CDR1 is SNHLY and CDR2 FYNNEI. This CDR3 has 11 amino acids. The CDR3 DNA reads as TGTGCCAGCCCTACTGGAGATACGCAGTATTTT. As protein: CASPTGDTQYF.

Concerning this clonotype itself: This may arise from a read error, as a much more abundant clone is one base away. V gene TRBV6-6 combines with J gene TRBJ2-2, with 11 bases that match TRBD1. CDR1 is MNHNY, CDR2 SVGAGI, per germline (reference sequence). The CDR3 runs 14 residues. CDR3 region: CDSKGQGDTGELFF. The CDR3 nucleotides are TGTGACAGCAAGGGACAGGGGGACACCGGGGAGCTGTTTTTT.

A remark on this clonotype: The conserved phenylalanine or tryptophan normally closing the CDR3 is absent here, so this likely arose from a read error. The chain carries TRBV19 and TRBJ2-5; tentatively, D is TRBD1 or TRBD2 (5 bases each). The V and J ends lost 4 bases and 0 bases respectively, with 15 bases between them. The CDR3 totals 16 residues. Germline-derived CDR1 and CDR2 are LNHDA and SQIVND (reference sequence). The CDR3 sequence: CASSTPGTGYQETQYS. In DNA form, the CDR3 reads TGTGCCAGTAGTACCCCCGGGACGGGTTACCAAGAGACCCAGTACTCC.

This chain uses TRBV5-6 with TRBJ1-1; TRBD1 is a possible D gene (6 bases). Germline V gene data show CDR1 as SGHDT and CDR2 as YYEEEE. V lost 7 bases, J lost 8 bases, and 24 bases lay in between. The CDR3 has 15 amino acids. The CDR3 is CASRSLAGDISEAFF. In DNA, the CDR3 is TGTGCCAGCCGCTCGTTGGCAGGGGATATATCCGAAGCTTTCTTT.

This clonotype was counted many times. V gene TRBV7-9 combines with J gene TRBJ2-7; the match to TRBD1 covers 7 bases. Germline CDR1 is SEHNR and CDR2 is FQNEAQ (reference sequence). The CDR3 is 13 amino acids. The junction had 4 bases not matched to a gene; V was cut back by 4 bases and J by 4 bases. This CDR3 is CASSSPGGYEQYF. The CDR3 nucleotides read TGTGCCAGCAGCTCTCCAGGGGGTTACGAGCAGTACTTC.

This clonotype was seen only a few times. V gene TRBV6-1 combines with J gene TRBJ2-7; D may be TRBD1 or TRBD2 (5 bases each). Germline values: CDR1 MNHNS, CDR2 SASEGT. The CDR3 has 13 residues. Between the trimmed V and J ends, which lost 0 bases and 6 bases, there was a span of 9 bases. CDR3: CASSEARGSEQYF. The DNA of the CDR3 is TGTGCCAGCAGTGAAGCGAGGGGTTCCGAGCAGTACTTC.

The rearrangement links TRBV2 to TRBJ1-5; 7 bases are a match to TRBD1. The germline CDR1 and CDR2 sequences are SNHLY and FYNNEI. J was trimmed by 0 bases and V by 6 bases; bases with no gene match: 5. The CDR3 spans 15 residues. CDR3 sequence (DNA): TGTGCCAGCAGGCCCGGGACAGATAGCAATCAGCCCCAGCATTTT. Translating it yields CASRPGTDSNQPQHF.

This clonotype was recorded only once. The genes are TRBV20-1 and TRBJ1-5; the D gene is possibly TRBD1 (5 bases). CDR1 and CDR2 (germline): DFQATT, SNEGSKA (reference sequence). The CDR3 runs to 13 residues. The ends were cut back, 1 base at V and 6 bases at J, with 10 bases in the middle. CDR3: CSARGTGLQPQHF. For the CDR3, the DNA is TGCAGTGCTAGAGGCACAGGCCTTCAGCCCCAGCATTTT.

In this sample, this clonotype turned up a few times. The chain recombines TRBV7-2 with TRBJ1-3, with a possible D match to TRBD1 (6 bases). CDR3 length: 15 residues. Germline V gene sequence: CDR1 SGHTA, CDR2 FQGNSA. V was pared by 5 bases and J by 2 bases, with 13 bases between. Written as DNA, the CDR3 is TGTGCCAGCAGCCAAAGGGGGGGGACTGGAAACACCATATATTTT. Its protein is CASSQRGGTGNTIYF.